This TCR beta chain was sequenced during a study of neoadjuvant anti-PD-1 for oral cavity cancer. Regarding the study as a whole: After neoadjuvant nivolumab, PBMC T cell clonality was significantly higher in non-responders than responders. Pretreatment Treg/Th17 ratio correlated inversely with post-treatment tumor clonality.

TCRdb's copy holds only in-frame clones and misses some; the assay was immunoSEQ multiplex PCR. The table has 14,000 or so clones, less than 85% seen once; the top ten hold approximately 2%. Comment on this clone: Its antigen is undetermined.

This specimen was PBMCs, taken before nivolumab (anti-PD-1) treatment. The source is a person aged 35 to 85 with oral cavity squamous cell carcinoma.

The CDR3 sequence is CASSQDRGISYEQYF. The CDR3 DNA follows: TGCGCCAGCAGCCAAGACAGGGGGATCTCCTACGAGCAGTACTTC. The chain has TRBV4-1 and TRBJ2-7; 7 bases are a match to TRBD1. CDR1 and CDR2 from the germline V gene are MGHRA and YSYEKL. J was trimmed by 0 bases and V by 0 bases; bases with no gene match: 2. This CDR3 contains 15 residues.